This TCR beta chain appears in the sequencing data of a study of T cell responses to AZD1222 COVID-19 vaccine. The CDR3 has 12 amino acids. Trimming stripped 4 bases from V and 7 bases from J, with 7 bases between. From germline, CDR1 is KGHDR and CDR2 SFDVKD. General observations from the study: White British ancestry dominated among donors, who included more females, and clonal diversity was possibly underestimated.

As to this clone: Antigen specificity is unknown.

Clones were sequenced by immunoSEQ multiplex PCR, and TCRdb holds only the in-frame ones, with some missing. The sample has under 130,000 clones, around 91% seen once. The sequence came from an adult in good health. The chain uses TRBV24-1 and TRBJ2-1, with D uncertain. The starting material was peripheral blood, obtained on day 0 of AZD1222 vaccination. CDR3 region: CATSDLSNEQFF. The CDR3 DNA sequence: TGTGCCACCAGTGACCTATCGAATGAGCAGTTCTTC.